The clone carrying this TCR beta chain was counted ten times or more. Its antigen is currently unknown. Mismatch with germline at one junction end may stem from a read error. TCRdb re-analysed the RT-PCR reads in MiXCR, keeping a single row per CDR3 protein. The table records about 780,000 distinct CDR3 sequences, approximately 18% of them present only once. This specimen belongs to a study of response to subunit inactivated influenza vaccine. Findings and caveats of the study: Authors suggested few new T cells are recruited by each seasonal influenza vaccination.

Per germline, CDR1 SGHVS and CDR2 FNYEAQ. The CDR3 contains 15 residues. This chain uses TRBV7-6 with TRBJ2-3, with D possibly TRBD2 on 5 matching bases. The sample in question was PBMCs from blood, obtained around 5 days after vaccination. This receptor was obtained from a man in his fifties or sixties who received an inactivated influenza vaccine. The CDR3 loop is CASSLSSGGTDTQYF. CDR3 sequence (DNA): TGCGCCAGCAGCCTCTCGAGCGGAGGCACAGATACGCAGTATTTT.